Described below is a single T cell receptor (beta chain) sequence and its context. The antigen remains unidentified. The data stem from a study of glioma-infiltrating T cells after dendritic cell vaccination. The overall study: Samples are from glioblastoma patients in Phase I and II dendritic cell vaccine trials. Patients received three intradermal dendritic cell vaccine injections at biweekly intervals. Study-wide results and limits: TCR clonality showed no direct relationship with survival.

Only patients with spare fresh-frozen tumor and over two years of follow-up were included. Some clones are missing from TCRdb's copy, which holds only in-frame ones; the method was immunoSEQ multiplex PCR. The table lists under 100,000 clones, around three quarters of them singletons. V was clipped by 6 bases and J by 0 bases, with 11 bases between them. The CDR3 is 14 amino acids. The germline V gene encodes CDR1 SNHLY and CDR2 FYNNEI. The receptor's source is a human donor with glioblastoma. The sequencing here drew on blood, taken before dendritic cell vaccination. The J gene is TRBJ1-1, the V gene TRBV2; D not certain. CDR3 residues: CASSNIEMNTEAFF. Written as DNA, the CDR3 is TGTGCCAGCAGCAATATAGAGATGAACACTGAAGCTTTCTTT.